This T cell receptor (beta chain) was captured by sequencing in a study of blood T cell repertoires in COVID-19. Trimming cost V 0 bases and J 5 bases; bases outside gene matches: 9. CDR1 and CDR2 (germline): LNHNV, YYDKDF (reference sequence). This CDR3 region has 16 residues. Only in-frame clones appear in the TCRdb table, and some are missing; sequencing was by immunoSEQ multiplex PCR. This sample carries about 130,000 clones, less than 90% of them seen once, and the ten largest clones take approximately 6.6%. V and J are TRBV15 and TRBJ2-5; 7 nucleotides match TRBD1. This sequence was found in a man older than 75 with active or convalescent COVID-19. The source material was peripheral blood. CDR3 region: CATSRDGHRGFETQYF. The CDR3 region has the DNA TGTGCCACCAGCAGAGACGGACACAGGGGTTTTGAGACCCAGTACTTC.